This T cell receptor (beta chain) comes out of a study of blood T cell repertoires in COVID-19. About the research overall: COVID-19 samples collected from the United States, Italy and Spain covered acute and convalescent phases. Sources were T cells, B-cell-depleted T cells, or PBMCs; the material itself was cDNA or gDNA.

There are 15 residues in the CDR3. Germline loops: CDR1 SGHVS, CDR2 FQNEAQ. V gave up 6 bases and J gave up 2 bases, with 14 bases separating them. Sequencing was performed with immunoSEQ multiplex PCR; in TCRdb, only in-frame clones are kept and a portion is missing. The sample has 70,000 to 90,000 clones; 82% are singletons. The chain combines TRBV7-8 with TRBJ2-1; D not resolved. The material sequenced was peripheral blood. This receptor was identified in a woman of 80 years or more with acute or convalescent COVID-19. CDR3 residues: CASRAQIATYNEQFF. The CDR3 DNA reads TGTGCCAGCAGGGCCCAAATAGCCACCTACAATGAGCAGTTCTTC.